In this sample, the clone carrying this T cell receptor beta chain turned up a few times. Its antigen is not known. TCRdb used MiXCR to reprocess the reads, holding one entry per CDR3 protein. The sample has about 300,000 distinct CDR3 sequences, 25% seen once; the top ten hold around 14%. The sample comes from a study of T cell repertoires in cytomegalovirus infection. Whole-study context: Both a matching HLA type and CMV infection were indicated by public TCR beta signatures.

The CDR3 sequence is 18 residues long. V gave up 0 bases and J gave up 5 bases, with 22 bases separating them. The germline V gene has CDR1 LGHDT and CDR2 YNNKEL (reference sequence). Study conclusions and caveats: Based on cumulative public TCR beta family frequency, carriers of CMV plus the relevant HLA were identified. There were HLA-C-restricted CMV-specific TCR beta clonotypes dominating the ex vivo response.

The sample taken for sequencing was PBMCs. The chain employs TRBV3-1 and TRBJ2-5; D might be TRBD2 (6 bases). This receptor was taken from a human donor in good health (CMV status not recorded). Some clones in this sample may be carry-over from other donors' samples. Here the CDR3 reads CASSQDVGLPPLLETQYF. In DNA form, the CDR3 reads TGTGCCAGCAGCCAAGACGTAGGACTACCTCCACTTTTGGAGACCCAGTACTTC.